A selection of T cell receptor beta chains follows, all from one sample in a study of regulatory and conventional T cells in RAG deficiency. The table came from immunoSEQ multiplex PCR; TCRdb's copy has only in-frame clones and leaves some out. Found here are roughly 29,000 clones, 90% to 95% of them singletons; the top ten hold 0.15% to 0.2%. These data are also associated with another study on regulatory T cells.

What was sequenced was CD25- CD4+ T cells sorted from blood. These TCRs come from a human donor in good health. CDR3s include the opening cysteine and the closing phenylalanine or tryptophan.

CDR3 protein: CASSEAPGGRGGLYQETQYF; J gene: TRBJ2-5; CDR3 length: 20; V gene: TRBV2
CDR3 protein: CASSPPGGHSYNEQFF; J gene: TRBJ2-1; CDR3 length: 16; V gene: TRBV7-3
CDR3 protein: CASSSIGGPLYEQYF; J gene: TRBJ2-7; CDR3 length: 15; V gene: TRBV13
CDR3 protein: CASSLHYEQYF; J gene: TRBJ2-7; CDR3 length: 11; V gene: TRBV5-1
CDR3 protein: CASKTRRGQGYNEQFF; J gene: TRBJ2-1; CDR3 length: 16; V gene: TRBV19
CDR3 protein: CASSPQGANTEAFF; J gene: TRBJ1-1; CDR3 length: 14; V gene: TRBV18
CDR3 protein: CASSLGLNSRSEQYF; J gene: TRBJ2-7; CDR3 length: 15; V gene: TRBV5-1
CDR3 protein: CASSFNLAGGQETQYF; J gene: TRBJ2-5; CDR3 length: 16; V gene: TRBV28
CDR3 protein: CASSPNLAGVTGELFF; J gene: TRBJ2-2; CDR3 length: 16; V gene: TRBV18
CDR3 protein: CASSTGTAFLEAFF; J gene: TRBJ1-1; CDR3 length: 14; V gene: TRBV6-5
CDR3 protein: CASSVGGRGGRSEQFF; J gene: TRBJ2-1; CDR3 length: 16; V gene: TRBV9
CDR3 protein: CASSIDWRTGPQHF; J gene: TRBJ1-5; CDR3 length: 14; V gene: TRBV19
CDR3 protein: CSVLGQGYEQYF; J gene: TRBJ2-7; CDR3 length: 12; V gene: TRBV29-1
CDR3 protein: CASSLGGLAGVETQYF; J gene: TRBJ2-5; CDR3 length: 16; V gene: TRBV11-2
CDR3 protein: CASRAADSSGANVLTF; J gene: TRBJ2-6; CDR3 length: 16; V gene: TRBV5-1